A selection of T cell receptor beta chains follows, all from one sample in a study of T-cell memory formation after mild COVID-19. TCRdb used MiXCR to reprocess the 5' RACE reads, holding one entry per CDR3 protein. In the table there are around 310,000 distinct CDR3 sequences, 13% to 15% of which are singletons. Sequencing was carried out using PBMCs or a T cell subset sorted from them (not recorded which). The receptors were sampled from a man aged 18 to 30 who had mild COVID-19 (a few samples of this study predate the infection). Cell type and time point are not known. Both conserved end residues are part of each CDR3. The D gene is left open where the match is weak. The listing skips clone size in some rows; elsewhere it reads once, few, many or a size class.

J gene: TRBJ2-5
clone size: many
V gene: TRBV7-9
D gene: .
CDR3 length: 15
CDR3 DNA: TGTGCCAGCAGCCCTCGGGACCTAGAGGGGGAGACCCAGTACTTC
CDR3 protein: CASSPRDLEGETQYF

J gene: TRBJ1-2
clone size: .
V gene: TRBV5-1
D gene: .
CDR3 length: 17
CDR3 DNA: TGCGCCAGCAGCTTGTTTTGGGACGGCCGGAGGGAGTATGGCTACACCTTC
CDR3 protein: CASSLFWDGRREYGYTF

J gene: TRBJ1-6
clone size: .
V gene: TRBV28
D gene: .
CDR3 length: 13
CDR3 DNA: TGTGCCAGCAACAGGATCGGAGATTCACCCCTCCACTTT
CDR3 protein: CASNRIGDSPLHF

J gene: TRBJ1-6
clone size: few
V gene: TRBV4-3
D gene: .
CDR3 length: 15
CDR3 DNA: TGCGCCAGCAGCCAAGAAAACAGGGAGGCTTCACCCCTCCACTTT
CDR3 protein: CASSQENREASPLHF

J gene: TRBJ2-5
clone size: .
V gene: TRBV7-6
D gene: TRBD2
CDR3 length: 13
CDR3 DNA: TGTGCCAGCAGCATTAGCGGGGAAGAGACCCAGTACTTC
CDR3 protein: CASSISGEETQYF

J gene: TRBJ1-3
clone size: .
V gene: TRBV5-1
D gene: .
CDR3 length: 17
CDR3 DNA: TGCGCCAGCAGCTTGGCGGCAGCCTTTGCCTCTGGAAACACCATATATTTT
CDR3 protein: CASSLAAAFASGNTIYF

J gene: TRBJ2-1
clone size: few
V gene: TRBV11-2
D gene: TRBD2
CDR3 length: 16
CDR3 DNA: TGTGCCAGCAGCGCCAGACTAGCGGGGGGGCTCCAGGAGCAGTTCTTC
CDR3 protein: CASSARLAGGLQEQFF

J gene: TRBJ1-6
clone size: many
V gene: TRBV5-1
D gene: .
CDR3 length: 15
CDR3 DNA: TGCGCCAGCAGCTTGGGTTTCGGCGATAATTCACCCCTCCACTTT
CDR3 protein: CASSLGFGDNSPLHF

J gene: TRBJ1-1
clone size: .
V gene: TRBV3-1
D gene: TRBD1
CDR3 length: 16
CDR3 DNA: TGTGCCAGCAGCCAAGCCATCGGACAGGGGGTAACTGAAGCTTTCTTT
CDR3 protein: CASSQAIGQGVTEAFF

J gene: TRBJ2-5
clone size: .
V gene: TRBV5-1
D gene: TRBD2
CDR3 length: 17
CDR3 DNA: TGCGCCAGCAGCTTGGCCCGCCTGGGTAGCGGGGAAGAGACCCAGTACTTC
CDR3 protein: CASSLARLGSGEETQYF

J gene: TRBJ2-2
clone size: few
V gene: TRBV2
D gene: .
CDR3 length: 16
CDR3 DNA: TGTGCCAGCAGTGAAGCGCTGGGCCGGGGAGCCGGGGAGCTGTTTTTT
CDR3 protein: CASSEALGRGAGELFF

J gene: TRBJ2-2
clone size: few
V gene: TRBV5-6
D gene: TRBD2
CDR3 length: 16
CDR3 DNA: TGTGCCAGCAGCTCGGGACTAGCGGGGATCACCGGGGAGCTGTTTTTT
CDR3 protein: CASSSGLAGITGELFF

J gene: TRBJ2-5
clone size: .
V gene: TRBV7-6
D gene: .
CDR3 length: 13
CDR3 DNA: TGTGCCAGCACTTCCCCCCCGGGGGAGACCCAGTACTTC
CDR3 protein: CASTSPPGETQYF

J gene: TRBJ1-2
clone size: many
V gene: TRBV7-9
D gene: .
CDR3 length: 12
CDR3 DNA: TGTGCCAGCAGCCTACAGGGCCATGGCTACACCTTC
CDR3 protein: CASSLQGHGYTF

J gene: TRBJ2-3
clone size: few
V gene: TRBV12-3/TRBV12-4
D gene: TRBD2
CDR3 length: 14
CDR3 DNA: TGTGCCAGCAGTTTTGCGGGGGGCATGGATACGCAGTATTTT
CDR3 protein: CASSFAGGMDTQYF

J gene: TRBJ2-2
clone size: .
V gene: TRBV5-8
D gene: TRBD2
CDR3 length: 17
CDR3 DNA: TGTGCCAGCAGATACGGGACTAGCGCTTCGAACACCGGGGAGCTGTTTTTT
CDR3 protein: CASRYGTSASNTGELFF

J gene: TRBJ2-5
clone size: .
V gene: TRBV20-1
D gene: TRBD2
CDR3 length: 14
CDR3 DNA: TGCAGTGCTCCCGCGGGGGGTACTCAAGAGACCCAGTACTTC
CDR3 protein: CSAPAGGTQETQYF

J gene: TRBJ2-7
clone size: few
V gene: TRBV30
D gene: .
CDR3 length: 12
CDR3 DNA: TGTGCCTGGAGTGTAGGGGGTTACGAGCAGTACTTC
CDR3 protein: CAWSVGGYEQYF

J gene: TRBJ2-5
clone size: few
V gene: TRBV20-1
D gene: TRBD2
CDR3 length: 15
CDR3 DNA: TGCAGTGCTCAATCTAGCGGGGGGGCCGGAGAGACCCAGTACTTC
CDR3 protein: CSAQSSGGAGETQYF

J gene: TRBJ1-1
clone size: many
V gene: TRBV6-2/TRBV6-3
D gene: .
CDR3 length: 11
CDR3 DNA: TGTGCCAGCAGACAGGGCGCTGAAGCTTTCTTT
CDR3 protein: CASRQGAEAFF

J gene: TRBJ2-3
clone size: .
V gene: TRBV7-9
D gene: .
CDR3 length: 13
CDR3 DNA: TGTGCCCATTCCGGGGGCTGGGCAGATACGCAGTATTTT
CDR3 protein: CAHSGGWADTQYF

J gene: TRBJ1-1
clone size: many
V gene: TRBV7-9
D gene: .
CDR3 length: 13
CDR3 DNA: TGTGCCAGCAGCTTCGGCCAGTACACTGAAGCTTTCTTT
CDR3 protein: CASSFGQYTEAFF

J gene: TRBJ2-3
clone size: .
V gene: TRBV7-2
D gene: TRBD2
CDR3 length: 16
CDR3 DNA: TGTGCCAGCAGCGTAACCGGGACTAGGGGCACAGATACGCAGTATTTT
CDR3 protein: CASSVTGTRGTDTQYF

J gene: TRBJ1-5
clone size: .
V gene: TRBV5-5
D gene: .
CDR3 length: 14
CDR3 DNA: TGTGCCAGCAGCTTAATCGCCAGGGATCAGCCCCAGCATTTT
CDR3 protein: CASSLIARDQPQHF

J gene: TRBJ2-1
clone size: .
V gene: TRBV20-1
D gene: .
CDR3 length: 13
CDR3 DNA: TGCAGTGCTAGAGGGCTGCTTACGGATGAGCAGTTCTTC
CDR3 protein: CSARGLLTDEQFF

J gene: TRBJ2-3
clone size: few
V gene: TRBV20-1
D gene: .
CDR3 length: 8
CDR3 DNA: TGCAGTGCATCTACGCAGTATTTT
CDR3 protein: CSASTQYF

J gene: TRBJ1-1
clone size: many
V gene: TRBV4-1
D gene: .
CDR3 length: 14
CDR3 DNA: TGCGCCAGCAGCCACCCAGGCTTGAACACTGAAGCTTTCTTT
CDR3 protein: CASSHPGLNTEAFF

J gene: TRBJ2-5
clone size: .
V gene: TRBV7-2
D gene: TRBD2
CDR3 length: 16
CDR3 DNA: TGTGCCAGCAGCTCACGACTAGCGGGGGGGCTGGAGACCCAGTACTTC
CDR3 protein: CASSSRLAGGLETQYF